This entry lists 11 T cell receptor beta chains sequenced from one sample in a study of blood T cell repertoires in COVID-19. Profiled with immunoSEQ multiplex PCR; TCRdb holds only in-frame clones, not every one. Of some 58,000 clones detected, approximately 80% appear once; the ten largest clones hold more than 8.5%. Material: peripheral blood. Receptors were obtained from a man aged 45-60 years with COVID-19, enrolled during active disease.

The V call is TRBV4-1, the J call TRBJ2-3; D is uncertain. This CDR3 has 14 residues. Trimming took 4 bases from V and 2 from J, leaving 10 bases between them. In germline, CDR1 is MGHRA, CDR2 YSYEKL. The CDR3 DNA reads TGCGCCAGCAGCCTAATGAGGTTCACAGATACGCAGTATTTT. It specifies CASSLMRFTDTQYF.

The V call is TRBV10-3, the J call TRBJ2-1, with TRBD2 matching over 7 bases. The CDR3 length is 15 residues. V lost 0 bases, J lost 2 bases, and 1 base stayed unmatched. CDR1 ENHRY and CDR2 SYGVKD come from the germline V gene. CDR3 in DNA: TGTGCCATCAGTGAGTCAGCGGGAACCTACAATGAGCAGTTCTTC. Protein product: CAISESAGTYNEQFF.

This clone was detected only once. The V and J genes are TRBV28 and TRBJ2-5; 7 nucleotides agree with TRBD2. Germline assignment: CDR1 MDHEN and CDR2 SYDVKM. CDR3 length equals 15 residues. The V segment lost 3 bases and the J segment 2 bases; nucleotides outside the gene matches: 6. DNA of the CDR3: TGTGCCAGCAGTTTCGCCAGCGGGGTGCAAGAGACCCAGTACTTC. Encoded protein: CASSFASGVQETQYF.

V and J are TRBV28 and TRBJ1-2; 7 positions match TRBD1. V lost 5 bases and J lost 4; bases outside the gene matches: 7. CDR1 is MDHEN, CDR2 SYDVKM, per germline. The CDR3 covers 14 residues. CDR3 in amino acids: CASSPGQDLYGYTF. The CDR3 DNA reads TGTGCCAGCAGTCCAGGACAGGACCTCTATGGCTACACCTTC.

V is TRBV7-3 and J is TRBJ2-2, with D uncertain. The CDR3 loop spans 13 amino acids. Trimming took off 4 bases at V and 2 bases at J, with 5 bases between the two ends. Germline V lookup: CDR1 SGHTA, CDR2 FQGTGA. CDR3 region: CASSSFNTGELFF. The CDR3 DNA is TGTGCCAGCAGCTCCTTTAACACCGGGGAGCTGTTTTTT.

The chain joins TRBV28 to TRBJ2-7; 7 nucleotides match TRBD2. CDR3 length equals 13 residues. The germline gives CDR1 MDHEN, CDR2 SYDVKM. Trimming at V came to 5 bases and at J to 4 bases, leaving 5 bases not matched to a gene. DNA of the CDR3: TGTGCCAGCAGTCCCCCGGGAGGATACGAGCAGTACTTC. It yields the protein CASSPPGGYEQYF.

The V gene is TRBV9, the J gene TRBJ1-6; 10 nucleotides match TRBD1. Germline CDR1 reads SGDLS; CDR2 reads YYNGEE. Unmatched junction bases numbered 6, after V lost 4 bases and J lost 8 bases. The CDR3 is 15 residues long. The CDR3 sequence: CASSTQGQGYSPLHF. CDR3 coding DNA: TGTGCCAGCAGCACACAGGGACAGGGGTATTCACCCCTCCACTTT.

This chain's CDR3 is CASSKRERNEQFF. The DNA of the CDR3 is TGTGCCAGTAGTAAGCGGGAAAGGAATGAGCAGTTCTTC. This chain uses TRBV19 with TRBJ2-1, with 7 bases fitting TRBD2. The CDR3 spans 13 residues. J gave up 7 bases and V 4 bases, and 4 bases lay outside the gene matches. Germline V lookup: CDR1 LNHDA, CDR2 SQIVND (reference sequence).

The V and J genes are TRBV5-1 and TRBJ1-3; a weak D match, TRBD1 (6 bases). Looked up from germline, CDR1 is SGHRS and CDR2 is YFSETQ. Trimming took 4 bases from V and 2 from J, leaving 13 bases between them. This CDR3 is built from 15 residues. CDR3 coding DNA: TGCGCCAGCAGCCCGAAGGGGGGGACTGGAAACACCATATATTTT. Amino acids: CASSPKGGTGNTIYF.

V usage is TRBV4-1 and J usage is TRBJ1-1, with 7 bases identical to TRBD1. Trimming at V came to 5 bases and at J to 0 bases, leaving 6 bases not matched to a gene. Germline loops: CDR1 MGHRA, CDR2 YSYEKL. This CDR3 is 15 amino acids long. CDR3 nucleotide sequence: TGCGCCAGCAGCTTATGGGACAGTCTGAACACTGAAGCTTTCTTT. Encoded protein: CASSLWDSLNTEAFF.

V gene TRBV5-1 combines with J gene TRBJ2-7; 7 bases fit TRBD2. Losses at the gene ends were 4 bases for V and 2 bases for J; bases not matched to a gene: 6. Per germline, CDR1 SGHRS and CDR2 YFSETQ. The CDR3 has 14 amino acids. CDR3 sequence reads: CASSGGLSPYEQYF. CDR3 DNA sequence: TGCGCCAGCAGCGGGGGACTATCTCCCTACGAGCAGTACTTC.